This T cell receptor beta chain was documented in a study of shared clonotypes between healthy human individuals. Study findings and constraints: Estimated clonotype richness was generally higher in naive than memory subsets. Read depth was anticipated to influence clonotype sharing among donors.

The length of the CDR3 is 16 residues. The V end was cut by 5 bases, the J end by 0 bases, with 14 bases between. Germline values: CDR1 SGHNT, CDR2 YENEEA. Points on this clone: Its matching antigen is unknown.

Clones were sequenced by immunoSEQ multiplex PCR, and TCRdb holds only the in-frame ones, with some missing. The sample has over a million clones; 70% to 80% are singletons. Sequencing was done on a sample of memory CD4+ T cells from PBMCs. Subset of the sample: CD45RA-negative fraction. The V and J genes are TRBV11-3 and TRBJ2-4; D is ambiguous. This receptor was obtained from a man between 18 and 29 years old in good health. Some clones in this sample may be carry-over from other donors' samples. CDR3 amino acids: CASSPGGAAAKNIQYF. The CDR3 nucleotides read TGTGCCAGCAGCCCCGGTGGTGCGGCAGCCAAAAACATTCAGTACTTC.